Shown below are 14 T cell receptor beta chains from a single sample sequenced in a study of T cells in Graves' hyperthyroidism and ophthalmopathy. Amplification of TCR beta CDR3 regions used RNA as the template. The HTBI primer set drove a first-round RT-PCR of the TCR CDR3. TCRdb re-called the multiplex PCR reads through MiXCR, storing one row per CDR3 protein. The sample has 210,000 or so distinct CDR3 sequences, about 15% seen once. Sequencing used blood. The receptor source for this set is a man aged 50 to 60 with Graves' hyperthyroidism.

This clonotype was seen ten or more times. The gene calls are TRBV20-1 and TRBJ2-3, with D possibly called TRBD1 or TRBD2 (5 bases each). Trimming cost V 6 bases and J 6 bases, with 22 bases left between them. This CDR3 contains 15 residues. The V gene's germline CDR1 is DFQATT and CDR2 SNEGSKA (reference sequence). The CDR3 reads CSAHLAPGGTDTQYF. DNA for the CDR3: TGCAGTGCGCATCTAGCACCTGGTGGGACGGATACGCAGTATTTT.

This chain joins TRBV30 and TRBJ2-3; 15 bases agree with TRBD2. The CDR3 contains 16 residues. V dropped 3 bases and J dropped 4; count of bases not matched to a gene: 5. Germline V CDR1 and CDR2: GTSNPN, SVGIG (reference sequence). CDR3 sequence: CAWSLGLAGGADTQYF. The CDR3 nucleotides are TGTGCCTGGAGCCTTGGACTAGCGGGAGGGGCAGATACGCAGTATTTT. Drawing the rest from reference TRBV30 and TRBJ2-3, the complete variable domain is SQTIHQWPATLVQPVGSPLSLECTVEGTSNPNLYWYRQAAGRGLQLLFYSVGIGQISSEVPQNLSASRPQDRQFILSSKKLLLSDSGFYLCAWSLGLAGGADTQYFGPGTRLTVL.

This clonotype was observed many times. CDR3 loop: CASSLPPIYEQYF. In DNA, the CDR3 is TGTGCCAGCAGCTTACCCCCCATCTACGAGCAGTACTTC. The rearrangement uses TRBV28 and TRBJ2-7; no reliable D call. From germline, CDR1 is MDHEN and CDR2 SYDVKM. The V end lost 6 bases, the J end lost 3 bases, and 12 bases lay between the germline ends. This CDR3 comprises 13 residues.

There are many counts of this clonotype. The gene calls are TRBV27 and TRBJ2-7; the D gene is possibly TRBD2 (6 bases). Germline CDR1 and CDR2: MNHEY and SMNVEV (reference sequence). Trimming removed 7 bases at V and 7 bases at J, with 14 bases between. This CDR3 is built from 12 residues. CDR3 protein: CASNAPAGEQYF. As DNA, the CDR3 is TGTGCCAGCAATGCCCCCGCGGGAGAGCAGTACTTC.

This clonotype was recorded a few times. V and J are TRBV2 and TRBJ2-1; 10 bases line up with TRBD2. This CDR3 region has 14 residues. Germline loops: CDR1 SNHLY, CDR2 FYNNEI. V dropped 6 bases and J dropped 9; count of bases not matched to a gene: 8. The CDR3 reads CASRVAGGFGEQFF. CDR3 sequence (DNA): TGTGCCAGCAGGGTAGCGGGAGGTTTTGGTGAGCAGTTCTTC.

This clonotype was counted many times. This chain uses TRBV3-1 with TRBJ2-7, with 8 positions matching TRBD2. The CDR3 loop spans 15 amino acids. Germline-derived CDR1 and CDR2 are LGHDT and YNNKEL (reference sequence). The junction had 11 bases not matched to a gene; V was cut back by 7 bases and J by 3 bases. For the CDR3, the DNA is TGTGCCAGCACCCCGAAGGCGGGAGGTCTCTACGAGCAGTACTTC. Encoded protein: CASTPKAGGLYEQYF.

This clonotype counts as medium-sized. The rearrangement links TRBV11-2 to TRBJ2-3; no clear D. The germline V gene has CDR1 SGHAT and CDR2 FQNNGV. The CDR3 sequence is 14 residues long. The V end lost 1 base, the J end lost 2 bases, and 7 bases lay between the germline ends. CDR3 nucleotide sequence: TGTGCCAGCAGCTTAGGCGTATCCACAGATACGCAGTATTTT. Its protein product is CASSLGVSTDTQYF.

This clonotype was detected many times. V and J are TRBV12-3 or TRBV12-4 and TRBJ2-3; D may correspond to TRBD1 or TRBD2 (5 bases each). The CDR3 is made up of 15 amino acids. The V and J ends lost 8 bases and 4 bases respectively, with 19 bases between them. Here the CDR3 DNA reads TGTGCCAGCGTTTCGGATGGGGGATCGGCAGATACGCAGTATTTT. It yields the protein CASVSDGGSADTQYF.

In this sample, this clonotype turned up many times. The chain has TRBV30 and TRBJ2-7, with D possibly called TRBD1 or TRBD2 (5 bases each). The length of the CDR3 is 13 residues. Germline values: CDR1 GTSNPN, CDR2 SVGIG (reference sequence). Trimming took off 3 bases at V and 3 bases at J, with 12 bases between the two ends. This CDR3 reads CAWSWDGSYEQYF. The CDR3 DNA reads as TGTGCCTGGAGCTGGGACGGAAGCTACGAGCAGTACTTC.

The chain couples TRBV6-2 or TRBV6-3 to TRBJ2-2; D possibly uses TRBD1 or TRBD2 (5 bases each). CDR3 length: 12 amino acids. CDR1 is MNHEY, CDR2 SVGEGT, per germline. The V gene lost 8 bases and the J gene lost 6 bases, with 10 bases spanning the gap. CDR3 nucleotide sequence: TGTGCCAGCCGCGAGGGACCCGGGGAGCTGTTTTTT. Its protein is CASREGPGELFF.

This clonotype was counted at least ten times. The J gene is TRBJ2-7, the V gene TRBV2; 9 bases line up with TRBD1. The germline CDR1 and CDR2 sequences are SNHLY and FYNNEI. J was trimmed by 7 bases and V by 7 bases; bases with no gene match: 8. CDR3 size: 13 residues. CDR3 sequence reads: CASTRTGEGEQYF. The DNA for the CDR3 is TGTGCCAGCACCAGGACAGGGGAAGGAGAGCAGTACTTC.

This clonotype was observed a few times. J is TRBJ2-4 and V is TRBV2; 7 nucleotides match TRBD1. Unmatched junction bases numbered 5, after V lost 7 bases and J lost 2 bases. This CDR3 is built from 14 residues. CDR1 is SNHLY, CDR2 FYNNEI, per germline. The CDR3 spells CASNRQGPKNIQYF. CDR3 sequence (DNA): TGTGCCAGCAATAGACAGGGTCCCAAAAACATTCAGTACTTC.

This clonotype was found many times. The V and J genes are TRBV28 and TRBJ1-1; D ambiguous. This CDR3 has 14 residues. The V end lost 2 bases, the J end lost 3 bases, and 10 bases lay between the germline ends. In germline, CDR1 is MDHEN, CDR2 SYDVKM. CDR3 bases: TGTGCCAGCAGTTTACGGACGGGCGACACTGAAGCTTTCTTT. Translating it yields CASSLRTGDTEAFF.

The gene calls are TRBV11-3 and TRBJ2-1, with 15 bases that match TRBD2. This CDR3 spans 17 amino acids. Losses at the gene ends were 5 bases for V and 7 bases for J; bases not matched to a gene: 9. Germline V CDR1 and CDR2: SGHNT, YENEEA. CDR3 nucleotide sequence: TGTGCCAGCAGCCCTCCGCCGGGACTAGCGGGAGGTAATGAGCAGTTCTTC. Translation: CASSPPPGLAGGNEQFF.